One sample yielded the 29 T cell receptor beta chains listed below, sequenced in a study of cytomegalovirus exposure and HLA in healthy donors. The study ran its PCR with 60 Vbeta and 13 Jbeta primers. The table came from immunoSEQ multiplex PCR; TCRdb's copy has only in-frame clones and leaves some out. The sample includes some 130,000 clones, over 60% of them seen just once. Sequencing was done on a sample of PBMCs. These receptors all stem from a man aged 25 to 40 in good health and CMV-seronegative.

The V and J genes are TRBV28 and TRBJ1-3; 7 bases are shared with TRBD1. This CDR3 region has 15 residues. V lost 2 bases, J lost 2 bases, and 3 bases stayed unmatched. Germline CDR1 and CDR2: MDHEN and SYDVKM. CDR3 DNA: TGTGCCAGCAGTTTAGATACAGGGGCTGGAAACACCATATATTTT. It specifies CASSLDTGAGNTIYF.

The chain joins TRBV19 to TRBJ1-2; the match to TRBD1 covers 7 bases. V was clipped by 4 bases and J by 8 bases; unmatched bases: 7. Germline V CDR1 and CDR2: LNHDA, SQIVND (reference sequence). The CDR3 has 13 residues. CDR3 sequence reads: CASSKETGDGYTF. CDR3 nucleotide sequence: TGTGCCAGTAGTAAGGAAACAGGGGACGGCTACACCTTC.

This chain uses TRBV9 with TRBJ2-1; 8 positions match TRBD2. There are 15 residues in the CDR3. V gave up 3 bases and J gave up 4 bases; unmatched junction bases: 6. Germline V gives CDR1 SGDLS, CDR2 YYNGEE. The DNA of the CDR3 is TGTGCCAGCAGCGCCCGACTAGCGCCTTACAATGAGCAGTTCTTC. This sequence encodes CASSARLAPYNEQFF. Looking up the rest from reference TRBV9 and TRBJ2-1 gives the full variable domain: DSGVTQTPKHLITATGQRVTLRCSPRSGDLSVYWYQQSLDQGLQFLIQYYNGEERAKGNILERFSAQQFPDLHSELNLSSLELGDSALYFCASSARLAPYNEQFFGPGTRLTVL.

The CDR3 region has the DNA TGTGCCAGCAGTCCTAGCGGGAGAGGTGGAGATACGCAGTATTTT. Encoded protein: CASSPSGRGGDTQYF. This chain uses TRBV7-8 with TRBJ2-3, with 10 bases aligning to TRBD2. The CDR3 is made up of 15 amino acids. The V segment lost 6 bases and the J segment 5 bases; nucleotides outside the gene matches: 8. Germline CDR1 is SGHVS and CDR2 is FQNEAQ.

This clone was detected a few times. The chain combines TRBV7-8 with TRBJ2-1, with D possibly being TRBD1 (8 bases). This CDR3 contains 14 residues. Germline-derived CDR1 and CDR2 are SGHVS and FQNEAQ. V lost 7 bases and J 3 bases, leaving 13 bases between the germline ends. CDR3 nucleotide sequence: TGTGCCAGCAAGGGGGGGACAGGCTACAATGAGCAGTTCTTC. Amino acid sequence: CASKGGTGYNEQFF.

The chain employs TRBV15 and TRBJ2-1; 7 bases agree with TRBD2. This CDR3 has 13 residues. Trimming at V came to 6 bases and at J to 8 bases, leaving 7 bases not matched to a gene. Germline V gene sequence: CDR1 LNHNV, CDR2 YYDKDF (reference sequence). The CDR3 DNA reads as TGTGCCACCAGACAGAGACTAGCCGATGAGCAGTTCTTC. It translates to CATRQRLADEQFF.

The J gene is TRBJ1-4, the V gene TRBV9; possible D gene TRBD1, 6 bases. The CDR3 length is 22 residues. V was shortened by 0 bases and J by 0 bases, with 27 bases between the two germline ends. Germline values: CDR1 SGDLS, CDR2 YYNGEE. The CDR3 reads CASSVGQVSGYGSRTTNEKLFF. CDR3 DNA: TGTGCCAGCAGCGTAGGACAGGTCTCAGGGTACGGTAGTCGAACAACTAATGAAAAACTGTTTTTT.

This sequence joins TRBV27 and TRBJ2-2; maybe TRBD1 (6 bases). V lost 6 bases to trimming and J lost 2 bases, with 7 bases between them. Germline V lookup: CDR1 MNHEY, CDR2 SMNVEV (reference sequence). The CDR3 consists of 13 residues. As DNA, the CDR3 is TGTGCCAGCAGACAGGGAAACACCGGGGAGCTGTTTTTT. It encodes CASRQGNTGELFF.

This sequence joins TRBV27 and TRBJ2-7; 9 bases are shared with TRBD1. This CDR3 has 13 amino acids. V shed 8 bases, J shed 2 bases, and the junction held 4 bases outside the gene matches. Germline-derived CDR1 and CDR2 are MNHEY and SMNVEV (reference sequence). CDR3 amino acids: CASGDRATYEQYF. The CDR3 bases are TGTGCCAGCGGGGACAGGGCAACCTACGAGCAGTACTTC.

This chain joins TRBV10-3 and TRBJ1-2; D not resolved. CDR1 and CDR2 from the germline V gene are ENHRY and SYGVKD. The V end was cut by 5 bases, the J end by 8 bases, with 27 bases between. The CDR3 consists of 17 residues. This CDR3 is CAISHGSGEGFVGGYTF. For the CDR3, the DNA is TGTGCCATCAGTCATGGGTCGGGCGAGGGATTCGTCGGAGGCTACACCTTC.

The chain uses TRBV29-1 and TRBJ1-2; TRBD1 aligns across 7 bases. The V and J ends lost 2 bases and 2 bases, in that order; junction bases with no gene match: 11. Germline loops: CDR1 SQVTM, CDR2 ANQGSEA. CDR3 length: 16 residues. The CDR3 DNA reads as TGCAGCGTTGAACCTAACAGGGGTCCCTCCAACTATGGCTACACCTTC. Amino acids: CSVEPNRGPSNYGYTF.

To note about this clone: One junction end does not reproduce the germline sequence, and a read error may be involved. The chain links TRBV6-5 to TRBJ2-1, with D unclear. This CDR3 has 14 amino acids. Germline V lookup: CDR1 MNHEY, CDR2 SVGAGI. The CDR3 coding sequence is TGTGCCAGCAGTTACATGACTTCCTATAATGAGCAGTTCTTC. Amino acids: CASSYMTSYNEQFF.

This CDR3 is CASSSGSALGEQFF. The DNA of the CDR3 is TGCGCCAGCAGCTCCGGGTCAGCACTGGGTGAGCAGTTCTTC. The J gene is TRBJ2-1, the V gene TRBV5-1, with D hard to call. The V and J ends lost 3 bases and 9 bases respectively, with 16 bases between them. The germline V gene encodes CDR1 SGHRS and CDR2 YFSETQ. The CDR3 loop spans 14 amino acids. Supplemented by reference TRBV5-1 and TRBJ2-1, the full variable domain reads KAGVTQTPRYLIKTRGQQVTLSCSPISGHRSVSWYQQTPGQGLQFLFEYFSETQRNKGNFPGRFSGRQFSNSRSEMNVSTLELGDSALYLCASSSGSALGEQFFGPGTRLTVL.

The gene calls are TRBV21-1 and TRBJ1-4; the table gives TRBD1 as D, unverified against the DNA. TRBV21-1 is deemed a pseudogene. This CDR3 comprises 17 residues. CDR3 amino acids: CASSKALWLPTNEKLFF. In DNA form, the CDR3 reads TGTGCCAGTAGCAAAGCGCTTTGGCTCCCAACTAATGAAAAACTGTTTTTT.

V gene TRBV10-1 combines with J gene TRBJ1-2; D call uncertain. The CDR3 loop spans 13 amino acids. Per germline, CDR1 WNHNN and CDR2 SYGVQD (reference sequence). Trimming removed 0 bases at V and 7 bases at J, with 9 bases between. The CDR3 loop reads CASSESEEGGYTF. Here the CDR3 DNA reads TGCGCCAGCAGTGAGTCGGAAGAGGGTGGCTACACCTTC.

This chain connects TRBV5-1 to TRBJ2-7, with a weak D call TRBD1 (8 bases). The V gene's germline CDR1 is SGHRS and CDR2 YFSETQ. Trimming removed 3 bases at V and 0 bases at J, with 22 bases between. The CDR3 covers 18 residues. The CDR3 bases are TGCGCCAGCAGCTCCGACAGGGGTTCGGGACTACTCTCCTACGAGCAGTACTTC. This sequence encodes CASSSDRGSGLLSYEQYF.

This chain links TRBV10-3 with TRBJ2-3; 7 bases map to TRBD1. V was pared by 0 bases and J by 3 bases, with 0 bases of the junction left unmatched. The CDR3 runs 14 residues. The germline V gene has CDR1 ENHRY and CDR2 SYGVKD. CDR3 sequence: CAISESTGTDTQYF. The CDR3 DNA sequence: TGTGCCATCAGTGAGTCGACAGGGACAGATACGCAGTATTTT.

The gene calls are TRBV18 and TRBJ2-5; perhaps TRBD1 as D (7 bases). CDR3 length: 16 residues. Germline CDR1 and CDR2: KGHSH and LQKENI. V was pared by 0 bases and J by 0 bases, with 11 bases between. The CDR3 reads CASSPPQGGNQETQYF. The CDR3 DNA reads TGTGCCAGCTCACCACCCCAGGGGGGCAACCAAGAGACCCAGTACTTC.

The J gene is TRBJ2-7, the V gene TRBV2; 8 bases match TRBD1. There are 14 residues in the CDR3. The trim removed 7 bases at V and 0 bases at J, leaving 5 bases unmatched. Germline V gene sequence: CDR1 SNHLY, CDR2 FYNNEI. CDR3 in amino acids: CASIRDRISYEQYF. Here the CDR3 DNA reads TGTGCCAGCATCCGGGACAGGATCTCCTACGAGCAGTACTTC.

This CDR3 reads CAWRTGAGANEKLFF. CDR3 nucleotide sequence: TGTGCCTGGAGGACGGGGGCGGGAGCTAATGAAAAACTGTTTTTT. The gene calls are TRBV30 and TRBJ1-4; a possible D gene is TRBD1 (6 bases). Germline V gene lookup returns CDR1 GTSNPN and CDR2 SVGIG (reference sequence). The CDR3 extends over 15 amino acids. The V and J ends lost 3 bases and 3 bases respectively, with 14 bases between them.

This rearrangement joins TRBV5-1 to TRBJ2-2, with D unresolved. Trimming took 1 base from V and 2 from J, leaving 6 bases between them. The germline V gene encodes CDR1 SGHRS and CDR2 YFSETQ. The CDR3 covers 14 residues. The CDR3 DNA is TGCGCCAGCAGCTTGTTGACTAACACCGGGGAGCTGTTTTTT. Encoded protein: CASSLLTNTGELFF.

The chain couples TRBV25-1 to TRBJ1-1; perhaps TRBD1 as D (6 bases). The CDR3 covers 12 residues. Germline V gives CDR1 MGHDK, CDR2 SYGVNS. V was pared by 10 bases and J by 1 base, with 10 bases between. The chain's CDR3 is CATRGQNTEAFF. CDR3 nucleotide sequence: TGTGCCACACGGGGACAGAACACTGAAGCTTTCTTT.

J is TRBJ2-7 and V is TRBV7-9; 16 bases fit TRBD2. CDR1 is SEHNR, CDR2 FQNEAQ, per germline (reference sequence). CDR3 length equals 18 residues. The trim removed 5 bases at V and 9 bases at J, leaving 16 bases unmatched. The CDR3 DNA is TGTGCCAGCAGCCCCTCTTCCCTGGGACTAGCGGGAGGGCTGTCGCAGTACTTC. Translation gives CASSPSSLGLAGGLSQYF.

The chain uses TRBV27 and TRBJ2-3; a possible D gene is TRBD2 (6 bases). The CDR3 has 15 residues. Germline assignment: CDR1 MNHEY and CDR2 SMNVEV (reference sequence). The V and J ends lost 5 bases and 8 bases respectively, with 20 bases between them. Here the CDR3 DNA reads TGTGCCAGCAGTCCACTAGCCACCGGTGTCGGTACGCAGTATTTT. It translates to CASSPLATGVGTQYF.

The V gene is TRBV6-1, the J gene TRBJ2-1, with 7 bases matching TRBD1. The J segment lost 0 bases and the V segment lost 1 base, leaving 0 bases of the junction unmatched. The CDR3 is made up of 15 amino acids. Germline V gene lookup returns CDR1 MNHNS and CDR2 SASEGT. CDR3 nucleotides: TGTGCCAGCAGTGAAGGACAGGGCTCCTACAATGAGCAGTTCTTC. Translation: CASSEGQGSYNEQFF.

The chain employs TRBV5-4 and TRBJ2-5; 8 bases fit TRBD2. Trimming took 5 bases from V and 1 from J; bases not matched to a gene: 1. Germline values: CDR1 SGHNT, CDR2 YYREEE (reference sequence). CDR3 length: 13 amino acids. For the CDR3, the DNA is TGTGCCAGCAGGGGGACTAGCCAAGAGACCCAGTACTTC. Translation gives CASRGTSQETQYF.

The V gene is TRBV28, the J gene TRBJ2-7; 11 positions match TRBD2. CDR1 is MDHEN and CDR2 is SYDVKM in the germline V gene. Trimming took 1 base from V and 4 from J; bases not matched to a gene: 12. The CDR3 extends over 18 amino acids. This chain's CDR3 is CASSLSGTSGSVEYEQYF. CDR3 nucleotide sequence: TGTGCCAGCAGTTTATCGGGGACTAGCGGAAGTGTGGAGTACGAGCAGTACTTC.

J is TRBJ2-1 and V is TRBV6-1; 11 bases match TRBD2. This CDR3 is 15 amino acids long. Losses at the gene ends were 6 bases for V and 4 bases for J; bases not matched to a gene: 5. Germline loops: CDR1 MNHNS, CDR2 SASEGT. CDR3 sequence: CASRLLAGGYNEQFF. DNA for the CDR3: TGTGCCAGCAGACTCCTAGCGGGAGGTTACAATGAGCAGTTCTTC.

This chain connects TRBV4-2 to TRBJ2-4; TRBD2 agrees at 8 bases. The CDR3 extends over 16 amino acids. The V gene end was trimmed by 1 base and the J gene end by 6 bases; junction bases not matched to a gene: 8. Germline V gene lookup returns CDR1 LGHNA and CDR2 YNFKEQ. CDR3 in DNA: TGTGCCAGCAGCCAAGCGGGATGGGCGGGGGGAAACATTCAGTACTTC. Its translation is CASSQAGWAGGNIQYF.